The subject of this entry is one T cell receptor (beta chain). This record comes from a study of blood T cell repertoires in COVID-19. Study-level information: PBMCs, B-cell-depleted T cells, or T cells were the source of the cDNA or gDNA that made up the material.

Profiling relied on immunoSEQ multiplex PCR, and the TCRdb table lists in-frame clones only, not all of them. Among a few hundred thousand clones listed, approximately 85% were seen once. V was cut by 5 bases and J by 9 bases, with 13 bases left in between. The CDR3 totals 11 residues. Per germline, CDR1 SQVTM and CDR2 ANQGSEA. V and J are TRBV29-1 and TRBJ1-1; TRBD1 is a possible D gene (6 bases). The receptor comes from a woman in her fifties or sixties who had recovered from COVID-19. Sample: PBMCs or T cells enriched from blood (not recorded which). DNA of the CDR3: TGCAGCGTTTTGGACAGCTTCAAAGCTTTCTTT. It yields the protein CSVLDSFKAFF.